These 3 T cell receptor beta chains came from one sample sequenced in a study of monozygotic twins with inflammatory bowel disease (dated by TCRdb to 2018 to 2020). Receptor amplification or capture employed 5' RACE. Instrument used: Illumina HiSeq 2500. After reprocessing by TCRdb, each CDR3 protein sequence is one entry, and no DNA is given. The sample table includes about 210,000 distinct CDR3 sequences. The ten biggest clones cover roughly 1.5% of the sample. Source material: blood. The receptors derive from a human donor with ulcerative colitis or Crohn's disease, or a healthy co-twin of an affected twin (not recorded which).

The chain links TRBV15 to TRBJ1-2. Germline V gene data show CDR1 as LNHNV and CDR2 as YYDKDF (reference sequence). The CDR3 runs 15 residues. The CDR3 sequence is CATSRDREVGNGYTF.

The chain has TRBV18 and TRBJ1-6; as DNA is missing, the TRBD1 call by TCRdb cannot be tested. Germline V gene lookup returns CDR1 KGHSH and CDR2 LQKENI. This CDR3 region has 15 residues. Here the CDR3 reads CASSLAGSSYSPLHF.

The chain combines TRBV7-9 with TRBJ2-1; TCRdb's D call, TRBD1, is unchecked because there is no DNA. Per the germline V gene, CDR1 is SEHNR and CDR2 is FQNEAQ (reference sequence). CDR3 length: 14 residues. CDR3: CASSLSGGGNEQFF.